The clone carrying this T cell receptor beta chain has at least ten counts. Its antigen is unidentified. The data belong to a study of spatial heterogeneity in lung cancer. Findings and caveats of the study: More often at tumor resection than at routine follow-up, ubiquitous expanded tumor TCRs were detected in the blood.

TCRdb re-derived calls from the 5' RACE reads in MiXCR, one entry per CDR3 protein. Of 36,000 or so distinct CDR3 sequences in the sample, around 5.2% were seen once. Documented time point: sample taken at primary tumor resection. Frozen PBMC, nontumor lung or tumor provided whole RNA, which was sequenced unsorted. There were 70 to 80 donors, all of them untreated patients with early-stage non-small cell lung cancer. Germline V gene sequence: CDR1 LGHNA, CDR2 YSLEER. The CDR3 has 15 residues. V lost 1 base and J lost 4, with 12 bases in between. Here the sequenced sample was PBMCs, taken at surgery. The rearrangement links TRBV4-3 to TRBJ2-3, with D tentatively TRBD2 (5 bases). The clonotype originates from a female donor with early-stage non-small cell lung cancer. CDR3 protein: CASSQAGIDADTQYF. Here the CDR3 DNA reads TGCGCCAGCAGCCAAGCGGGAATAGACGCAGATACGCAGTATTTT.